The 10 T cell receptor beta chains reported below all come from one sample, sequenced in a study of T cell responses to AZD1222 COVID-19 vaccine. The assay was immunoSEQ multiplex PCR, and TCRdb's table has in-frame clones only and misses some. The repertoire holds about 76,000 clones, with more than 70% as singletons. The sequenced sample was peripheral blood, obtained on day 0 of AZD1222 vaccination. The receptors shown here come from an adult in good health.

This chain connects TRBV11-2 to TRBJ2-1; possible D gene TRBD2, 6 bases. The CDR3 totals 14 residues. CDR1 is SGHAT and CDR2 is FQNNGV in the germline V gene. With 1 base removed from V and 3 bases from J, the gap between germline ends came to 7 bases. DNA of the CDR3: TGTGCCAGCAGCTTAGCGGGAGACTACAATGAGCAGTTCTTC. This encodes CASSLAGDYNEQFF.

J is TRBJ1-2 and V is TRBV19; 8 bases fit TRBD1. Germline CDR1 LNHDA, CDR2 SQIVND (reference sequence). There are 17 residues in the CDR3. V was pared by 1 base and J by 3 bases, with 10 bases of the junction left unmatched. In DNA, the CDR3 is TGTGCCAGTAGTATAGGGGGCAGGGGGCTAGACGACTATGGCTACACCTTC. Protein: CASSIGGRGLDDYGYTF.

The chain combines TRBV9 with TRBJ2-6, with 7 bases lining up with TRBD1. The CDR3 totals 17 residues. The V gene's germline CDR1 is SGDLS and CDR2 YYNGEE. The ends lost 0 bases at V and 2 bases at J; junction bases unmatched: 5. CDR3 residues: CASSVDPQGAGANVLTF. CDR3 DNA: TGTGCCAGCAGCGTAGATCCCCAGGGGGCTGGGGCCAACGTCCTGACTTTC. Using reference TRBV9 and TRBJ2-6 for the parts outside the CDR3, the full variable domain is DSGVTQTPKHLITATGQRVTLRCSPRSGDLSVYWYQQSLDQGLQFLIQYYNGEERAKGNILERFSAQQFPDLHSELNLSSLELGDSALYFCASSVDPQGAGANVLTFGAGSRLTVL.

The chain links TRBV27 to TRBJ1-1; D gene uncertain. The CDR3 extends over 14 amino acids. Germline CDR1 MNHEY, CDR2 SMNVEV (reference sequence). Trimming left V 1 base short and J 5 bases short, with 11 bases between. CDR3 sequence: CASSLFPDVTEAFF. The CDR3 nucleotides are TGTGCCAGCAGTTTATTTCCAGATGTTACTGAAGCTTTCTTT.

This clone has only a few counts. The V call is TRBV4-1, the J call TRBJ2-5; 8 nucleotides match TRBD2. The CDR3 is 14 amino acids. V lost 3 bases, J lost 9 bases, and 9 bases stayed unmatched. Germline V gives CDR1 MGHRA, CDR2 YSYEKL. CDR3 amino acids: CASSHLRGGGAQYF. CDR3 DNA: TGCGCCAGCAGCCACCTACGGGGGGGCGGGGCCCAGTACTTC.

The V gene is TRBV13, the J gene TRBJ1-2; 7 bases agree with TRBD1. This CDR3 contains 16 residues. CDR1 and CDR2 from the germline V gene are PRHDT and FYEKMQ (reference sequence). V shed 1 base, J shed 4 bases, and the junction held 9 bases outside the gene matches. CDR3 sequence reads: CASSLVSLAGGYGYTF. CDR3 coding DNA: TGTGCCAGCAGCTTAGTTTCCCTGGCAGGGGGCTATGGCTACACCTTC.

The count of this clone is one. The chain recombines TRBV28 with TRBJ2-7; D is perhaps TRBD2 (6 bases). V was shortened by 5 bases and J by 7 bases, with 15 bases between the two germline ends. This CDR3 region has 13 residues. Germline CDR1 is MDHEN and CDR2 is SYDVKM. CDR3 in amino acids: CASSTTSPREQYF. CDR3 in DNA: TGTGCCAGCAGTACAACTAGCCCACGGGAGCAGTACTTC.

The CDR3 loop is CASSELRGEQFF. CDR3 bases: TGTGCCAGCAGTGAGTTGCGCGGCGAGCAGTTCTTC. This sequence joins TRBV6-4 and TRBJ2-1, with no clear D. From germline, CDR1 is MRHNA and CDR2 SNTAGT. Between the trimmed V and J ends, which lost 3 bases and 10 bases, there was a span of 10 bases. The CDR3 is 12 amino acids.

The sample holds a few counts of this clone. This rearrangement joins TRBV3-1 (or the pseudogene TRBV3-2) to TRBJ1-6; D call uncertain. Germline V gene data show CDR1 as LGHDT and CDR2 as YNNKEL (reference sequence). This CDR3 region has 14 residues. The ends were cut back, 0 bases at V and 7 bases at J, with 7 bases in the middle. The CDR3 DNA follows: TGTGCCAGCAGCCAAGAGGGGAGCAATTCACCCCTCCACTTT. Translating it yields CASSQEGSNSPLHF.

The chain carries TRBV6-6 and TRBJ2-7; TRBD1 agrees at 10 bases. CDR1 is MNHNY, CDR2 SVGAGI, per germline (reference sequence). The V and J ends lost 5 bases and 7 bases, in that order; junction bases with no gene match: 11. The CDR3 spans 15 residues. The CDR3 region has the DNA TGTGCCAGCAGTAAGCGGGACAGGGGACTGGTAGAGCAGTACTTC. Its translation is CASSKRDRGLVEQYF.